A single sample gave rise to the 13 T cell receptor beta chains below, sequenced in a study of blood T cells in healthy people across ages. With a J-beta primer mix and a sample-barcoded 5' primer, a second PCR ran 7 to 11 cycles. TCRdb called the 5' RACE reads again in MiXCR, with one record for every CDR3 protein. Counted here are 1.5 million to 1.9 million distinct CDR3 sequences, approximately 43% occurring once; the ten biggest clones make up over 3.5%. Material for sequencing was blood. The receptors here all came from a young woman in good health.

This clonotype was counted once. It may be a read error: a sequence one base away is much more abundant. CDR3 region: CTSSVNRANNEQFF. The CDR3 DNA is TGTACCAGCAGTGTGAACAGGGCCAACAATGAGCAGTTCTTC. V gene TRBV12-3 or TRBV12-4 combines with J gene TRBJ2-1, with D possibly matching TRBD1 (6 bases). The CDR3 loop spans 14 amino acids.

This clonotype occurred many times. The rearrangement links TRBV12-3 or TRBV12-4 to TRBJ2-1, with D possibly being TRBD1 (6 bases). The CDR3 covers 15 residues. V was trimmed by 5 bases and J by 2 bases, leaving 13 bases between them. The CDR3 protein is CASSMDRGTYNEQFF. The CDR3 coding sequence is TGTGCCAGCAGTATGGACAGAGGAACCTACAATGAGCAGTTCTTC.

This chain uses TRBV7-2 with TRBJ2-7, with 9 bases identical to TRBD2. Germline V gene data show CDR1 as SGHTA and CDR2 as FQGNSA. J lost 3 bases, V lost 1 base, and 7 bases had no gene match. The CDR3 runs to 16 residues. The CDR3 sequence is CASSLVPPSGNYEQYF. In DNA, the CDR3 is TGTGCCAGCAGCTTAGTTCCCCCTAGCGGGAACTACGAGCAGTACTTC.

CDR3 residues: CATSRATGNYGYTF. The DNA for the CDR3 is TGTGCCACCAGCAGAGCCACAGGGAACTATGGCTACACCTTC. The gene calls are TRBV15 and TRBJ1-2, with D possibly being TRBD1 (6 bases). The V and J ends lost 1 base and 2 bases respectively, with 8 bases between them. CDR1 is LNHNV, CDR2 YYDKDF, per germline (reference sequence). This CDR3 contains 14 residues.

This clonotype was found a few times. This chain connects TRBV29-1 to TRBJ2-3, with TRBD1 matching over 7 bases. Per germline, CDR1 SQVTM and CDR2 ANQGSEA. V was pared by 7 bases and J by 0 bases, with 4 bases of the junction left unmatched. This CDR3 has 13 amino acids. CDR3 loop: CSATGASTDTQYF. The CDR3 DNA reads as TGCAGCGCTACAGGGGCGAGCACAGATACGCAGTATTTT.

CDR3 sequence reads: CASSSPDPSGGLDTQYF. The CDR3 region has the DNA TGTGCCAGCAGTTCACCCGATCCTAGCGGGGGCCTGGATACGCAGTATTTT. The V and J genes are TRBV2 and TRBJ2-3; 10 bases map to TRBD2. Losses at the gene ends were 5 bases for V and 6 bases for J; bases not matched to a gene: 14. The CDR3 runs 17 residues. Germline CDR1 is SNHLY and CDR2 is FYNNEI.

This clonotype was seen only a few times. The CDR3 DNA follows: TGTGCCAGTCTACTAGGGGGTCCTGGCGATGAGCAGTTCTTC. Residues: CASLLGGPGDEQFF. J is TRBJ2-1 and V is TRBV7-9, with D possibly TRBD1 on 6 matching bases. V dropped 9 bases and J dropped 8 bases, with 20 bases sitting between them. The CDR3 length is 14 residues. Germline values: CDR1 SEHNR, CDR2 FQNEAQ (reference sequence).

The V call is TRBV9, the J call TRBJ2-5; D not certain. This CDR3 is built from 14 residues. Germline assignment: CDR1 SGDLS and CDR2 YYNGEE. Trimming cost V 4 bases and J 11 bases, with 21 bases left between them. CDR3 region: CASSRGPGMNEQYF. In DNA form, the CDR3 reads TGTGCCAGCAGCAGAGGACCTGGGATGAATGAGCAGTACTTC.

The V call is TRBV18, the J call TRBJ1-5; 7 bases match TRBD1. The CDR3 totals 17 residues. V lost 4 bases and J lost 0; bases outside the gene matches: 9. Germline V gene sequence: CDR1 KGHSH, CDR2 LQKENI. The CDR3 nucleotides are TGTGCCAGCTCACAAAACCCCGGGACAGATAGCAATCAGCCCCAGCATTTT. Protein: CASSQNPGTDSNQPQHF.

The chain carries TRBV20-1 and TRBJ2-7, with D uncertain. CDR1 DFQATT and CDR2 SNEGSKA come from the germline V gene (reference sequence). The CDR3 has 11 amino acids. The V gene lost 3 bases and the J gene lost 6 bases, with 9 bases spanning the gap. The CDR3 region is CSASWASEQYF. CDR3 coding DNA: TGCAGTGCTAGTTGGGCCTCCGAGCAGTACTTC.

The chain has TRBV20-1 and TRBJ2-1; D might be TRBD1 (5 bases). Germline-derived CDR1 and CDR2 are DFQATT and SNEGSKA (reference sequence). The CDR3 has 14 amino acids. The V end lost 5 bases, the J end lost 2 bases, and 13 bases lay between the germline ends. CDR3 protein: CSAQGGIPYNEQFF. DNA for the CDR3: TGCAGTGCTCAGGGTGGGATCCCCTACAATGAGCAGTTCTTC.

The rearrangement links TRBV20-1 to TRBJ2-1; 15 bases align to TRBD2. CDR3 size: 16 residues. V lost 0 bases to trimming and J lost 10 bases; unmatched junction nucleotides: 7. Per germline, CDR1 DFQATT and CDR2 SNEGSKA (reference sequence). This CDR3 reads CSARDWTSGRAREQFF. As DNA, the CDR3 is TGCAGTGCTAGAGATTGGACTAGCGGGAGGGCCAGGGAGCAGTTCTTC.

The chain links TRBV20-1 to TRBJ2-1, with 9 bases fitting TRBD2. Trimming took 0 bases from V and 5 from J; bases not matched to a gene: 5. Germline V lookup: CDR1 DFQATT, CDR2 SNEGSKA (reference sequence). CDR3 length: 15 amino acids. This chain's CDR3 is CSARDRIAGDNEQFF. CDR3 sequence (DNA): TGCAGTGCTAGAGATCGAATAGCGGGAGACAATGAGCAGTTCTTC.